Below are 5 T cell receptor beta chains sequenced from a single sample in a study of blood T cell repertoires in COVID-19. The table came from immunoSEQ multiplex PCR; TCRdb's copy has only in-frame clones and leaves some out. The top ten clones hold roughly 15% of a sample with approximately 27,000 clones, 88% of them seen once. What was sequenced was peripheral blood. These TCRs come from a man between 65 and 85 years old with acute or convalescent COVID-19.

V is TRBV6-4 and J is TRBJ2-7; 7 positions agree with TRBD2. The CDR3 has 15 residues. Looked up from germline, CDR1 is MRHNA and CDR2 is SNTAGT. Trimming at V came to 6 bases and at J to 2 bases, leaving 10 bases not matched to a gene. CDR3: CASSPVGGSTYEQYF. Here the CDR3 DNA reads TGTGCCAGCAGCCCTGTTGGCGGGAGTACCTACGAGCAGTACTTC.

The chain joins TRBV19 to TRBJ2-1; D gene unclear. Deletions cut 5 bases from V and 10 bases from J, with 15 bases between. Germline V gene sequence: CDR1 LNHDA, CDR2 SQIVND (reference sequence). This CDR3 contains 13 residues. This CDR3 is CASSVTTGEEQFF. The CDR3 nucleotides read TGTGCCAGTAGTGTAACTACGGGTGAGGAGCAGTTCTTC. The entire variable domain, with the rest obtained from reference TRBV19 and TRBJ2-1, is as follows: DGGITQSPKYLFRKEGQNVTLSCEQNLNHDAMYWYRQDPGQGLRLIYYSQIVNDFQKGDIAEGYSVSREKKESFPLTVTSAQKNPTAFYLCASSVTTGEEQFFGPGTRLTVL.

V gene TRBV19 combines with J gene TRBJ1-1; TRBD1 aligns across 7 bases. Germline CDR1 LNHDA, CDR2 SQIVND (reference sequence). The CDR3 contains 16 residues. After removal of 7 bases from V and 1 base from J, the junction contained 12 bases not matched to a gene. CDR3 sequence: CASTNTPGTANTEAFF. The CDR3 DNA reads TGTGCCAGTACCAACACCCCCGGGACAGCGAACACTGAAGCTTTCTTT.

The J gene is TRBJ2-2, the V gene TRBV11-3; 10 bases align to TRBD2. The CDR3 runs 16 residues. Germline-derived CDR1 and CDR2 are SGHNT and YENEEA. V shed 4 bases and J 1 base; nucleotides not matched to a gene: 3. This CDR3 reads CASSSSGSGNTGELFF. CDR3 nucleotides: TGTGCCAGCAGCTCTAGCGGGAGCGGGAACACCGGGGAGCTGTTTTTT.

V is TRBV6-1 and J is TRBJ1-1; a possible D gene is TRBD1 (5 bases). Germline loops: CDR1 MNHNS, CDR2 SASEGT. The CDR3 has 15 residues. Trimming cost V 2 bases and J 3 bases, with 13 bases left between them. The CDR3 region has the DNA TGTGCCAGCAGTGAAACAGGAATTGGGTACACTGAAGCTTTCTTT. Translated: CASSETGIGYTEAFF.